This T cell receptor (beta chain) was sequenced during a study of blood T cells in healthy people across ages. Whole-study results and caveats: Investigators viewed diversity estimates from one million T cells as underestimates, the study reported.

A word on this clonotype: No antigen is known for it.

Germline values: CDR1 GTSNPN, CDR2 SVGIG (reference sequence). Trimming left V 1 base short and J 4 bases short, with 24 bases between. This CDR3 is 18 amino acids long. Isolation of PBMCs gave at least 7 million cells per sample. A second PCR of 7 to 11 cycles used a sample-barcoded 5' primer and a J-beta primer mix. The template-switch adaptor, which had 12 random nucleotides, put a tag on each cDNA molecule. TCRdb called the 5' RACE reads again in MiXCR, with one record for every CDR3 protein. Among approximately 1,100,000 distinct CDR3 sequences listed, 35% to 55% were seen once. The source of this sequence is a woman in her sixties in good health. V gene TRBV30 combines with J gene TRBJ2-3; tentative D call: TRBD1 (6 bases). Sequencing was carried out using blood. The CDR3 loop reads CAWSGNSGTTPGPDTQYF. CDR3 DNA sequence: TGTGCCTGGAGTGGGAATTCCGGGACAACGCCAGGGCCAGATACGCAGTATTTT.